The rows below give T cell receptor beta chains drawn from one sample of a study of shared clonotypes between healthy human individuals. Here immunoSEQ multiplex PCR was the method, and the copy in TCRdb shows in-frame clones only, minus some. The sample consists of approximately 110,000 clones, about 72% of them appearing once. The sample comprised memory CD8+ T cells sorted from blood. These receptors were collected from a woman between 25 and 40 years old in good health. CDR3s include the opening cysteine and the closing phenylalanine or tryptophan. Fields, in order: V gene, J gene, D gene, clone size, CDR3 protein, CDR3 DNA. A D gene is named only where the DNA matches it firmly. Size tells how often a clone was seen (once, few, many) or the class of an expanded clone, and some rows leave it out.

>TRBV28|TRBJ2-7|TRBD2|once
CASSASGSGYEQYF
TGTGCCAGCAGCGCTAGCGGGAGTGGCTACGAGCAGTACTTC
>TRBV5-1|TRBJ2-1|.|.
CASSRDSSSYNEQFF
TGCGCCAGCAGCCGGGACTCCTCCTCCTACAATGAGCAGTTCTTC
>TRBV7-3|TRBJ2-3|TRBD2|.
CASSLTVVAGGFDTQYF
TGTGCCAGCAGCTTAACAGTGGTAGCGGGAGGATTCGATACGCAGTATTTT
>TRBV28|TRBJ2-7|.|few
CASSHSYEQYF
TGTGCCAGCAGTCACTCGTACGAGCAGTACTTC
>TRBV29-1|TRBJ2-4|TRBD1|.
CSVGTGDGGIQYF
TGCAGCGTAGGGACAGGGGACGGCGGCATTCAGTACTTC
>TRBV6-1|TRBJ1-5|.|.
CASTGYSNQPQHF
TGTGCCAGCACGGGGTATAGCAATCAGCCCCAGCATTTT
>TRBV6-1|TRBJ2-7|TRBD2|few
CATPTSGRNDEQYF
TGTGCCACCCCGACTAGCGGGAGAAACGACGAGCAGTACTTC
>TRBV4-1|TRBJ2-3|.|.
CASSQVGGLGDTQYF
TGCGCCAGCAGCCAAGTAGGGGGGCTGGGAGATACGCAGTATTTT
>TRBV7-9|TRBJ2-7|.|.
CASSLAFAGVNEQYF
TGTGCCAGCAGCTTGGCCTTTGCAGGGGTCAACGAGCAGTACTTC
>TRBV28|TRBJ1-2|.|.
CASSFPNQGGNYGYTF
TGTGCCAGCAGTTTCCCTAACCAGGGAGGAAACTATGGCTACACCTTC
>TRBV15|TRBJ2-7|TRBD1|.
CATSRGPGQGADEQYF
TGTGCCACCAGCAGGGGACCGGGACAGGGGGCCGACGAGCAGTACTTC